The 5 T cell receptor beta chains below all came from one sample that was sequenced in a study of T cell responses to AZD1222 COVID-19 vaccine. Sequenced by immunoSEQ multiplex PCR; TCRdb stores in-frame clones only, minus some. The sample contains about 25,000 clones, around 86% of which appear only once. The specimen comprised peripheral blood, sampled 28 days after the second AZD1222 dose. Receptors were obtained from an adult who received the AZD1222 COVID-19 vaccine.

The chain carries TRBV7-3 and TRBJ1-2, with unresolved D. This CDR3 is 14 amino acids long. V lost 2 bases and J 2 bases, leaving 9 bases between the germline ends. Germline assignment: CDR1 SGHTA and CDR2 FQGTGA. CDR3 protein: CASSLGPGNYGYTF. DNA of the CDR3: TGTGCCAGCAGCTTAGGTCCCGGGAACTATGGCTACACCTTC.

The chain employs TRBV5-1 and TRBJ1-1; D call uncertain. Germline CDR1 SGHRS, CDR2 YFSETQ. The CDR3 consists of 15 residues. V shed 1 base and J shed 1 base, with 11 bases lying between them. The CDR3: CASSLPPVGNTEAFF. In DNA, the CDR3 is TGCGCCAGCAGCTTGCCACCCGTGGGGAACACTGAAGCTTTCTTT. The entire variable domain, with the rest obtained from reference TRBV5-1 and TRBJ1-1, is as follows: KAGVTQTPRYLIKTRGQQVTLSCSPISGHRSVSWYQQTPGQGLQFLFEYFSETQRNKGNFPGRFSGRQFSNSRSEMNVSTLELGDSALYLCASSLPPVGNTEAFFGQGTRLTVV.

CDR3 DNA sequence: TGTGCCAGCAGCCGGCGTTCACTCCACGATACGCAGTATTTT. Residues: CASSRRSLHDTQYF. The V and J genes are TRBV3-1 (or the pseudogene TRBV3-2) and TRBJ2-3; D remains ambiguous. The CDR3 length is 14 residues. Trimming cost V 4 bases and J 6 bases, with 14 bases left between them. The germline V gene encodes CDR1 LGHDT and CDR2 YNNKEL (reference sequence).

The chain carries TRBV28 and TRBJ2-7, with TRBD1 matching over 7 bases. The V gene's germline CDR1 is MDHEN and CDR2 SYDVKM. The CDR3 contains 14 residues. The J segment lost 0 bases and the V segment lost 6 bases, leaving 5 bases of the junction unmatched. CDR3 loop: CASSIDRVSYEQYF. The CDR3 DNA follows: TGTGCCAGCAGCATAGACAGGGTCTCCTACGAGCAGTACTTC.

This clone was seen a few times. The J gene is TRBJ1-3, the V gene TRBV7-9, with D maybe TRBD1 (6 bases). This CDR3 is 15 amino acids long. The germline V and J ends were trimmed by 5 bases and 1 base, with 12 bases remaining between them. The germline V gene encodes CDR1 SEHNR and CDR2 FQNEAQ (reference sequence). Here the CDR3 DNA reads TGTGCCAGCAGCCCTTCCCAGGGGTCTGGAAACACCATATATTTT. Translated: CASSPSQGSGNTIYF.